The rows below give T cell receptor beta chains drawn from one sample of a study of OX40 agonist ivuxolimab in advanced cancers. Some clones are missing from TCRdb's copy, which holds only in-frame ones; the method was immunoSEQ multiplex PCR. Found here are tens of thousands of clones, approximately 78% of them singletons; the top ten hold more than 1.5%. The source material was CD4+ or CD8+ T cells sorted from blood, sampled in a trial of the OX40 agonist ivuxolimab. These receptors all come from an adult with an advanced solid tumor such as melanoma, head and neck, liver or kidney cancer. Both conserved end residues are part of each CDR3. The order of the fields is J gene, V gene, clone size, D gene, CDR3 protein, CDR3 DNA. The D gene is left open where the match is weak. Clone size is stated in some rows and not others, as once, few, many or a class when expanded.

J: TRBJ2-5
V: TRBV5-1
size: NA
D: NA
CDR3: CASGRGGVQETQYF
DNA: TGCGCCAGCGGCAGGGGTGGAGTCCAAGAGACCCAGTACTTC

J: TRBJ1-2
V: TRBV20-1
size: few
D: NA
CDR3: CSVGGSGYTF
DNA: TGCAGTGTGGGTGGCTCTGGCTACACCTTC

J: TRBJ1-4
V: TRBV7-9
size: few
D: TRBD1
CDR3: CASSAGQGANEKLFF
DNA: TGTGCCAGCAGCGCCGGACAGGGAGCTAATGAAAAACTGTTTTTT

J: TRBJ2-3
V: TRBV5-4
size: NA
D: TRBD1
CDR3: CASRAGTGRTDTQYF
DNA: TGTGCCAGCAGGGCCGGGACAGGGCGCACAGATACGCAGTATTTT

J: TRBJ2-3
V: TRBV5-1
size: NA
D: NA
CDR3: CASSLAVGDTQYF
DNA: TGCGCCAGCAGCTTGGCCGTAGGCGATACGCAGTATTTT

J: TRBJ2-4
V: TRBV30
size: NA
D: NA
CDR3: CAWERLDIAKNIQYF
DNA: TGTGCCTGGGAACGACTAGATATAGCCAAAAACATTCAGTACTTC

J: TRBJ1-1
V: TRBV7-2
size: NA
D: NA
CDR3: CASSPTGNTEAFF
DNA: TGTGCCAGCAGCCCGACAGGGAACACTGAAGCTTTCTTT

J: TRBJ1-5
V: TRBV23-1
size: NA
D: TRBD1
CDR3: CASSQSDRSKQPQHF
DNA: TGCGCCAGCAGTCAATCGGACAGGTCAAAACAGCCCCAGCATTTT

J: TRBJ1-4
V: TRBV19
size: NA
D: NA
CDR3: CASSMRKRHVVSEKLFF
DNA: TGTGCCAGTAGTATGAGGAAACGACATGTCGTGAGTGAAAAACTGTTTTTT

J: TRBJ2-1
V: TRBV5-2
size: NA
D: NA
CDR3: CASSQDRTTYNEQFF
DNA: TGTGCCAGCAGCCAAGACAGGACAACCTACAATGAGCAGTTCTTC

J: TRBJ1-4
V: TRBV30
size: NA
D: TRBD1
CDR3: CACGTGAEKLFF
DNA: TGTGCCTGCGGGACAGGGGCTGAAAAACTGTTTTTT

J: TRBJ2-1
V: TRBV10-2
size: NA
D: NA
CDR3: CASSGPYNEQFF
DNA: TGCGCCAGCAGTGGACCATACAATGAGCAGTTCTTC

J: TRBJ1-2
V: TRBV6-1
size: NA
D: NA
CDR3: CASNLDRTYYGYTF
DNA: TGTGCCAGCAACCTTGACAGGACCTACTATGGCTACACCTTC

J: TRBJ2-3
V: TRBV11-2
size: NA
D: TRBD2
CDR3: CASRHAAGVGDTQYF
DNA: TGTGCCAGCAGGCATGCGGCGGGAGTCGGAGATACGCAGTATTTT

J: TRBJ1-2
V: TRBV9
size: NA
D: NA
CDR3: CASSVVDGNYGYTF
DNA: TGTGCCAGCAGCGTAGTGGACGGAAACTATGGCTACACCTTC

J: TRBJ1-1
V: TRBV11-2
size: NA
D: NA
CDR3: CASSLRLNLGDTEAFF
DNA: TGTGCCAGCAGCTTAAGGTTAAACCTGGGCGACACTGAAGCTTTCTTT

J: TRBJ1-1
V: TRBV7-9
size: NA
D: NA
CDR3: CASSPARWETEAFF
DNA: TGTGCCAGCAGCCCAGCCCGGTGGGAAACTGAAGCTTTCTTT

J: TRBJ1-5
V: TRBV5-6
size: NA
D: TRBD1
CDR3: CASSLQGAGQPQHF
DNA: TGTGCCAGCAGCTTACAGGGGGCCGGGCAGCCCCAGCATTTT

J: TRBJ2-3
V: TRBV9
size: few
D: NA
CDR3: CASSVGDTQYF
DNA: TGTGCCAGCAGCGTAGGGGATACGCAGTATTTT

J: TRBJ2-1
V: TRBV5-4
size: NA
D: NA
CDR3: CASSPVGNSYNEQFF
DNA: TGTGCCAGCAGCCCCGTTGGAAACTCCTACAATGAGCAGTTCTTC

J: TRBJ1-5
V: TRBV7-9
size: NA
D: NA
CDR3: CASSSSDGGGYSQPQHF
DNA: TGTGCCAGCAGCTCCTCGGATGGGGGGGGCTATAGTCAGCCCCAGCATTTT

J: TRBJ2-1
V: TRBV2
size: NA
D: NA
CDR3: CASSDSGGSYNEQFF
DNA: TGTGCCAGCAGTGACTCTGGCGGTTCCTACAATGAGCAGTTCTTC

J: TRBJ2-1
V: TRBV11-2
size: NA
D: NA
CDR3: CAGSKRGGSGIEQFF
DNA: TGTGCCGGCAGCAAGAGGGGGGGGAGCGGGATTGAGCAGTTCTTC

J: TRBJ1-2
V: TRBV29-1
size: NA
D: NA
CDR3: CSAEKNYGYTF
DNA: TGCAGCGCGGAGAAAAACTATGGCTACACCTTC

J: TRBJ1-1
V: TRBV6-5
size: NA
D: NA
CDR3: CASSLGTEAFF
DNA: TGTGCCAGCAGCCTAGGGACTGAAGCTTTCTTT

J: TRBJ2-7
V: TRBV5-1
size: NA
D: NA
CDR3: CASSPDFDREQYF
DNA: TGCGCCAGCAGCCCTGATTTCGACCGCGAGCAGTACTTC

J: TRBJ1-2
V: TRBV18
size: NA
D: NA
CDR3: CASSPPGDPSNYGYTF
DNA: TGTGCCAGCTCACCACCGGGAGACCCCTCTAACTATGGCTACACCTTC

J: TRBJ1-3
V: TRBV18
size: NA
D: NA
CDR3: CASSPSPAEIGNTIYF
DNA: TGTGCCAGCTCACCAAGCCCCGCGGAAATTGGAAACACCATATATTTT

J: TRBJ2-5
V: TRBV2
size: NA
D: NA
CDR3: CASRAGRGLETQYF
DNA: TGTGCCAGCAGAGCCGGCCGGGGGTTAGAGACCCAGTACTTC

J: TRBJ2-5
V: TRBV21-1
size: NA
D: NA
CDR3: CASSPPGLAGAETQYF
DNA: TGTGCCAGCAGCCCCCCGGGACTAGCGGGAGCAGAGACCCAGTACTTC

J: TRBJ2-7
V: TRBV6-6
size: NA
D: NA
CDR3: CASRFQRYSYEQYF
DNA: TGTGCCAGCAGGTTCCAGCGGTACTCCTACGAGCAGTACTTC

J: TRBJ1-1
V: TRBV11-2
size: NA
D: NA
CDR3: CASSLWVRATEAFF
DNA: TGTGCCAGCAGCTTGTGGGTTCGGGCCACTGAAGCTTTCTTT

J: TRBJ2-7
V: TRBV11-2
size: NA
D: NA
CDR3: CASSFGGQGEQCF
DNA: TGTGCCAGCAGCTTTGGGGGGCAGGGCGAGCAGTGCTTC

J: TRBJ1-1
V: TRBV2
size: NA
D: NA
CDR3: CASSGDSFEAFF
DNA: TGTGCCAGCAGTGGTGACAGCTTTGAAGCTTTCTTT

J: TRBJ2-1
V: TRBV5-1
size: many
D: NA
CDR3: CASSLGGNEQFF
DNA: TGCGCCAGCAGCTTGGGGGGGAATGAGCAGTTCTTC

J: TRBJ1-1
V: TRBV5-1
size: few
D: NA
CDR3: CASSWDGANTEAFF
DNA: TGCGCCAGCAGCTGGGACGGAGCGAACACTGAAGCTTTCTTT

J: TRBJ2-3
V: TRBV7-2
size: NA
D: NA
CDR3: CASSLGASATTDTQYF
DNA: TGTGCCAGCAGCTTAGGTGCTAGCGCCACCACAGATACGCAGTATTTT

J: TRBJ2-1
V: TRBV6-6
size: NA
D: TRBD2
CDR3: CASSYLGLAEYNEQFF
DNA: TGTGCCAGCAGTTACCTGGGACTAGCGGAGTACAATGAGCAGTTCTTC

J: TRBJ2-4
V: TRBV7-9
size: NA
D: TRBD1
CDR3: CASSPWTGLNIQYF
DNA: TGTGCCAGCAGCCCGTGGACAGGTTTGAACATTCAGTACTTC

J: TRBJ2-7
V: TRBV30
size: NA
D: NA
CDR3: CAWTDSYEQYF
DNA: TGTGCCTGGACCGACAGCTACGAGCAGTACTTC

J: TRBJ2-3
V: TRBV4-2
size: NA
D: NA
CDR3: CASSQDLVEKDTQYF
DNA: TGTGCCAGCAGCCAAGATCTTGTCGAGAAAGATACGCAGTATTTT

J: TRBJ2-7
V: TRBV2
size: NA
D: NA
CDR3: CASSALYEQYF
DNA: TGTGCCAGCAGTGCACTTTACGAGCAGTACTTC

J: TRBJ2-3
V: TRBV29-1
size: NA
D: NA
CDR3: CSVEGPAGDTDTQYF
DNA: TGCAGCGTTGAGGGTCCGGCAGGGGACACAGATACGCAGTATTTT

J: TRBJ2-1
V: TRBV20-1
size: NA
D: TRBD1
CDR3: CSAQGANWQFF
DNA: TGCAGTGCCCAGGGGGCTAACTGGCAGTTCTTC

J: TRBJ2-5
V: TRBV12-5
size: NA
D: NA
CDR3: CASGLGTAQETQYF
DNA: TGTGCTAGTGGTTTGGGGACAGCCCAAGAGACCCAGTACTTC

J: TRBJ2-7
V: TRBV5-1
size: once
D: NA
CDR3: CASRGQGTSYEQYF
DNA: TGCGCCAGCAGGGGGCAGGGGACTTCCTACGAGCAGTACTTC